The 29 T cell receptor beta chains in this list originate from one sample, sequenced in a study of T cell repertoires in cytomegalovirus infection. These receptors lack a known antigen. TCRdb re-analysed the reads in MiXCR, keeping a single row per CDR3 protein. In the table there are roughly 990,000 distinct CDR3 sequences, around 32% of which are singletons. The sequencing used cultured CD8+ T cells from PBMCs, collected from culture after CMV antigen stimulation. The receptors originated from a human donor in good health (CMV status not recorded). Some clones in this sample may be carry-over from other donors' samples.

The V call is TRBV6-5, the J call TRBJ2-1; 7 bases align to TRBD2. Germline CDR1 MNHEY, CDR2 SVGAGI. Trimming removed 2 bases from V and 3 bases from J; junction bases left unmatched: 7. CDR3 length equals 16 residues. CDR3 DNA: TGTGCCAGCAGTTACAGGCGGGGGTCAATCTACAATGAGCAGTTCTTC. Translation gives CASSYRRGSIYNEQFF.

The chain is built from TRBV5-5 and TRBJ2-2; weak D call: TRBD1 (5 bases). Germline V gives CDR1 SGHKS, CDR2 YYEKEE (reference sequence). V was shortened by 2 bases and J by 6 bases, with 8 bases between the two germline ends. CDR3 length equals 13 residues. Here the CDR3 DNA reads TGTGCCAGCAGCTTTTGGGGCTCCGGGGAGCTGTTTTTT. This codes for CASSFWGSGELFF.

The CDR3 sequence is CASSLEVSLHF. As DNA, the CDR3 is TGTGCCAGCAGCTTAGAAGTATCCCTCCACTTT. The chain recombines TRBV7-9 with TRBJ1-6; D unresolved. CDR3 size: 11 residues. Germline V gene sequence: CDR1 SEHNR, CDR2 FQNEAQ (reference sequence). V lost 1 base and J 14 bases, leaving 6 bases between the germline ends. The full variable domain, with the rest looked up from reference TRBV7-9 and TRBJ1-6, is DTGVSQNPRHKITKRGQNVTFRCDPISEHNRLYWYRQTLGQGPEFLTYFQNEAQLEKSRLLSDRFSAERPKGSFSTLEIQRTEQGDSAMYLCASSLEVSLHFGNGTRLTVT.

The chain links TRBV12-3 or TRBV12-4 to TRBJ2-7, with 7 bases matching TRBD1. There are 13 residues in the CDR3. V lost 10 bases and J lost 1; bases outside the gene matches: 7. The CDR3 here is CATISGGSYEQYV. In DNA, the CDR3 is TGTGCCACTATCTCAGGGGGTTCCTACGAGCAGTACGTC.

As concerns this clonotype: Just one base apart from a much larger clone, this may be a read error. This rearrangement joins TRBV7-8 to TRBJ2-7; TRBD2 aligns across 15 bases. From germline, CDR1 is SGHVS and CDR2 FQNEAQ. The CDR3 sequence is 16 residues long. J gave up 4 bases and V 5 bases, and 6 bases lay outside the gene matches. The DNA of the CDR3 is TGTGCCAGCAGCCTCGGACTAGCGGGGGGGCCGTACGAGCAGTACGTC. This gives the protein CASSLGLAGGPYEQYV.

Note on this clonotype: A clone one base away is much larger, so this may be a read error. The chain joins TRBV7-2 to TRBJ1-2; a possible D gene is TRBD1 (5 bases). Germline V gene sequence: CDR1 SGHTA, CDR2 FQGNSA. The CDR3 totals 15 residues. DNA of the CDR3: TGTGTCAGCAGCTTAAAGTCTTGGGACCACTATGGCTACACCTTC. Its protein product is CVSSLKSWDHYGYTF.

This clonotype has just a few counts. V and J are TRBV25-1 and TRBJ1-5, with a tentative D call TRBD1 (5 bases). Germline CDR1 reads MGHDK; CDR2 reads SYGVNS. V was shortened by 6 bases and J by 5 bases, with 11 bases between the two germline ends. The CDR3 runs to 13 residues. The CDR3 sequence: CASSPWGDQPQHF. CDR3 in DNA: TGTGCCAGCAGCCCATGGGGGGATCAGCCCCAGCATTTT.

This clonotype was seen a handful of times. V gene TRBV7-8 combines with J gene TRBJ1-1; the D gene is possibly TRBD1 (5 bases). There are 15 residues in the CDR3. V was pared by 5 bases and J by 2 bases, with 15 bases between. Looked up from germline, CDR1 is SGHVS and CDR2 is FQNEAQ. CDR3 sequence (DNA): TGTGCCAGCAGCGCGTTATTGGGGGGAAACACTGAAGCTTTCTTT. Encoded protein: CASSALLGGNTEAFF.

The chain employs TRBV7-2 and TRBJ2-1; 9 positions agree with TRBD2. With 2 bases clipped from V and 7 bases from J, the junction kept 6 bases outside the gene matches. The CDR3 runs to 15 residues. CDR1 is SGHTA and CDR2 is FQGNSA in the germline V gene. In DNA, the CDR3 is TGTGCCAGCAGCTTATTGGGGACTAGCCCTAATGAGCAGTTCTTC. Residues: CASSLLGTSPNEQFF.

At least ten counts were recorded for this clonotype. The chain combines TRBV7-2 with TRBJ1-2; D is unclear. Trimming shortened V by 1 base and J by 2 bases, and 14 bases separated the two germline ends. Germline V gene data show CDR1 as SGHTA and CDR2 as FQGNSA. The CDR3 is 16 residues long. CDR3 nucleotide sequence: TGTGCCAGCAGCTTAGGGGCCGGAGACGTAAACTATGGCTACACCTTC. Its translation: CASSLGAGDVNYGYTF.

J is TRBJ2-1 and V is TRBV24-1, with D tentatively TRBD1 or TRBD2 (5 bases each). Trimming cost V 2 bases and J 0 bases, with 13 bases left between them. Germline V lookup: CDR1 KGHDR, CDR2 SFDVKD. The CDR3 is 17 residues long. CDR3 nucleotide sequence: TGTGCCACCAGTGATTCAGACTCAGGGAGCTCCTACAATGAGCAGTTCTTC. It codes for CATSDSDSGSSYNEQFF.

This clonotype was seen a handful of times. The J gene is TRBJ1-1, the V gene TRBV20-1, with 7 bases aligning to TRBD1. The CDR3 is 16 residues long. The V gene's germline CDR1 is DFQATT and CDR2 SNEGSKA (reference sequence). V lost 0 bases, J lost 4 bases, and 11 bases stayed unmatched. Written as DNA, the CDR3 is TGCAGTGCTAGAGAGAGGGGGCAGTCCCCGCTCACTGAAGCTTTCTTT. The encoded protein is CSARERGQSPLTEAFF.

The chain recombines TRBV20-1 with TRBJ1-2; 8 bases are shared with TRBD1. CDR1 is DFQATT, CDR2 SNEGSKA, per germline (reference sequence). The V segment lost 4 bases and the J segment 4 bases; nucleotides outside the gene matches: 2. CDR3 size: 12 residues. The CDR3 spells CSATGGTYGYTF. CDR3 nucleotide sequence: TGCAGTGCTACAGGGGGCACCTATGGCTACACCTTC.

The CDR3 loop is CASSSPVRGETQYF. As DNA, the CDR3 is TGTGCCAGCAGTTCTCCGGTCAGGGGTGAGACCCAGTACTTC. The chain joins TRBV28 to TRBJ2-5; TRBD1 is a possible D gene (6 bases). V was shortened by 4 bases and J by 5 bases, with 14 bases between the two germline ends. This CDR3 comprises 14 residues. CDR1 and CDR2 (germline): MDHEN, SYDVKM.

This clonotype came up a few times. The chain joins TRBV19 to TRBJ1-2; weak D call: TRBD1 (6 bases). Germline V gives CDR1 LNHDA, CDR2 SQIVND (reference sequence). Trimming took off 3 bases at V and 4 bases at J, with 12 bases between the two ends. The CDR3 contains 14 residues. The DNA of the CDR3 is TGTGCCAGTAGTATTGGACAGACAAGCTATGGCTACACCTTC. Its protein product is CASSIGQTSYGYTF.

In its sample, this clonotype was seen many times. The chain couples TRBV7-9 to TRBJ1-1; the D is unclear. This CDR3 comprises 17 residues. Germline CDR1 reads SEHNR; CDR2 reads FQNEAQ (reference sequence). V lost 5 bases and J 0 bases, leaving 19 bases between the germline ends. The CDR3 DNA follows: TGTGCCAGCAGCCCTAGGTCGGGAGTCACCATGAACACTGAAGCTTTCTTT. Its translation: CASSPRSGVTMNTEAFF. Looking up the rest from reference TRBV7-9 and TRBJ1-1 gives the full variable domain: DTGVSQNPRHKITKRGQNVTFRCDPISEHNRLYWYRQTLGQGPEFLTYFQNEAQLEKSRLLSDRFSAERPKGSFSTLEIQRTEQGDSAMYLCASSPRSGVTMNTEAFFGQGTRLTVV.

This clonotype showed up just a few times. The J gene is TRBJ1-2, the V gene TRBV2; 8 positions agree with TRBD1. This CDR3 is 16 amino acids long. The V segment lost 4 bases and the J segment 3 bases; nucleotides outside the gene matches: 10. Germline V gives CDR1 SNHLY, CDR2 FYNNEI. The CDR3: CASSGPLQGEDYGYTF. For the CDR3, the DNA is TGTGCCAGCAGTGGACCATTACAGGGGGAAGACTATGGCTACACCTTC.

CDR3 nucleotides: TGCAGTGCCGCGCGCCAGGGGAACAATGAGCAGTTCTTC. Translation gives CSAARQGNNEQFF. The V and J genes are TRBV20-1 and TRBJ2-1; tentatively, D is TRBD1 (6 bases). V lost 6 bases and J 5 bases, leaving 14 bases between the germline ends. This CDR3 has 13 residues. CDR1 is DFQATT, CDR2 SNEGSKA, per germline (reference sequence).

This clonotype was picked up a small number of times. The gene calls are TRBV7-6 and TRBJ2-7, with 8 bases aligning to TRBD2. Germline V CDR1 and CDR2: SGHVS, FNYEAQ. The CDR3 sequence is 14 residues long. V lost 3 bases to trimming and J lost 3 bases; unmatched junction nucleotides: 4. The CDR3 here is CASSLAGGNYEQYV. The CDR3 DNA follows: TGTGCCAGCAGCTTGGCGGGGGGTAACTACGAGCAGTACGTC.

This clonotype has a handful of counts. V gene TRBV5-6 combines with J gene TRBJ1-5, with 9 bases lining up with TRBD1. V dropped 4 bases and J dropped 4; count of bases not matched to a gene: 6. The CDR3 is made up of 15 amino acids. Germline CDR1 reads SGHDT; CDR2 reads YYEEEE. CDR3 loop: CASSDTGGGNQPQHF. The CDR3 DNA follows: TGTGCCAGCAGCGATACAGGGGGCGGAAATCAGCCCCAGCATTTT.

This clonotype has at least ten counts. The chain combines TRBV19 with TRBJ2-1; 7 bases fit TRBD1. Losses at the gene ends were 6 bases for V and 4 bases for J; bases not matched to a gene: 6. The CDR3 loop spans 14 amino acids. Germline lookup yields CDR1 LNHDA and CDR2 SQIVND (reference sequence). In DNA, the CDR3 is TGTGCCAGTAGAAAGACAGGGTGGTACAATGAGCAGTTCTTC. It specifies CASRKTGWYNEQFF.

V gene TRBV19 combines with J gene TRBJ2-2, with D tentatively TRBD1 (5 bases). CDR1 is LNHDA, CDR2 SQIVND, per germline (reference sequence). The CDR3 consists of 13 residues. Trimming removed 11 bases at V and 0 bases at J, with 10 bases between. CDR3 residues: CASDTSNTGELFF. In DNA form, the CDR3 reads TGTGCCTCGGACACCTCGAACACCGGGGAGCTGTTTTTT.

The chain has TRBV12-3 or TRBV12-4 and TRBJ2-1; TRBD1 is a possible D gene (6 bases). Trimming stripped 2 bases from V and 8 bases from J, with 16 bases between. The CDR3 sequence is 15 residues long. The CDR3 DNA reads TGTGCCAGCAGTTTAAAAACACAGGGTTGGGATGAGCAGTTCTTC. It encodes CASSLKTQGWDEQFF.

V gene TRBV24-1 combines with J gene TRBJ2-2, with TRBD2 matching over 7 bases. Losses at the gene ends were 2 bases for V and 6 bases for J; bases not matched to a gene: 5. The CDR3 consists of 15 residues. Looked up from germline, CDR1 is KGHDR and CDR2 is SFDVKD. The chain's CDR3 is CATSDSGGGPGELFF. CDR3 bases: TGTGCCACCAGTGATTCCGGCGGGGGTCCCGGGGAGCTGTTTTTT.

This clonotype showed up many times. The J gene is TRBJ2-6, the V gene TRBV28; D remains ambiguous. There are 10 residues in the CDR3. Trimming shortened V by 6 bases and J by 14 bases, and 8 bases separated the two germline ends. Germline assignment: CDR1 MDHEN and CDR2 SYDVKM. As DNA, the CDR3 is TGTGCCAGCAGCTCAGGTTTCCTGACTTTC. Encoded protein: CASSSGFLTF.

This clonotype was recorded a few times. V usage is TRBV20-1 and J usage is TRBJ1-1, with D uncertain. V was clipped by 3 bases and J by 7 bases, with 15 bases between them. This CDR3 is 13 amino acids long. The germline gives CDR1 DFQATT, CDR2 SNEGSKA (reference sequence). The CDR3 sequence is CSARRYTFFEAFF. In DNA, the CDR3 is TGCAGTGCTAGGCGGTATACCTTCTTTGAAGCTTTCTTT.

The J gene is TRBJ2-7, the V gene TRBV6-6; 9 bases agree with TRBD1. Germline loops: CDR1 MNHNY, CDR2 SVGAGI (reference sequence). This CDR3 is built from 16 residues. The V and J ends lost 5 bases and 1 base, in that order; junction bases with no gene match: 9. The CDR3 coding sequence is TGTGCCAGCAGTCACCCTGACAGGGGGGGTTCCTACGAGCAGTACGTC. Its protein product is CASSHPDRGGSYEQYV.

V and J are TRBV13 and TRBJ2-3; D remains unclear. The length of the CDR3 is 15 residues. Germline V gives CDR1 PRHDT, CDR2 FYEKMQ (reference sequence). V was clipped by 4 bases and J by 1 base, with 12 bases between them. The chain's CDR3 is CASSSSPGGTDTQYF. The DNA for the CDR3 is TGTGCCAGCAGCTCCTCACCGGGTGGCACAGATACGCAGTATTTT.

V and J are TRBV19 and TRBJ2-7; D is ambiguous. The length of the CDR3 is 13 residues. Germline values: CDR1 LNHDA, CDR2 SQIVND (reference sequence). V was cut by 5 bases and J by 5 bases, with 13 bases left in between. In DNA, the CDR3 is TGTGCCAGTAGTCTGGACCCCCCGGACGAGCAGTACTTC. Translating gives CASSLDPPDEQYF.